The sequence of this T cell receptor delta chain was determined in a study of Vδ1+ human thymocytes. The study's findings and limits: Thymic TRG and TRD repertoires appeared highly polyclonal, with Gaussian CDR3 length distributions.

As for this clone: Its antigen is not identified.

The CDR3 totals 20 residues. The germline CDR1 and CDR2 sequences are TSWWSYY and QGS. V shed 1 base and J shed 0 bases, with 24 bases lying between them. Thymocytes were sorted as CD3+ TCRVdelta1+ TCRVdelta2- after alphabeta T cell depletion. Extracted RNA was reverse transcribed into cDNA. Pooled V-gene forward primers with one constant-region reverse primer generated the CDR3 amplicons by multiplex PCR. TCRdb fed the multiplex PCR reads to CATT. The sample has about 25,000 delta-chain clones, nearly 7.5% seen once. The source is a girl younger than two who had congenital heart surgery. This rearrangement joins TRDV1 to TRDJ1; D ambiguous. The sequencing input was Vdelta1+ gamma-delta thymocytes from the thymus. Subset in this sample: FACS-sorted CD3+ TCRalphabeta- TCRVdelta1+ TCRVdelta2- thymocytes. CDR3 nucleotide sequence: TGTGCTCTTGGGGAACCTCCCAGGCGGGGCGCAGGGGTGTACACCGATAAACTCATCTTT. Amino acid sequence: CALGEPPRRGAGVYTDKLIF.